The TCR beta chain under discussion was sequenced for a study of spatial heterogeneity in lung cancer. The overall study: Across the raw uncorrected reads, a unique TCR and UMI combination was observed, on average, more than ten times. Notes on the study in general: The counts of expanded TCRs, ubiquitous and regional, tracked ubiquitous and regional nonsynonymous mutations, respectively. The number of expanded tumor alpha and beta chains correlated with mutation number.

CDR3 size: 17 residues. Germline V gene data show CDR1 as SGDLS and CDR2 as YYNGEE. The V and J ends lost 0 bases and 0 bases respectively, with 15 bases between them. Time point described: sample taken at primary tumor resection. Donation came from 70 or so patients with untreated early-stage non-small cell lung cancer. Ten or more counts support this clonotype. The antigen is not known. Every molecule of TCR cDNA had its own unique molecular identifier. TCRdb recomputed calls from the 5' RACE reads with MiXCR, one row per CDR3 protein. The profile covers about 27,000 distinct CDR3 sequences, with approximately 6.9% appearing a single time and over 20% taken by the ten largest.

The sequence was obtained from a male donor with early-stage non-small cell lung cancer. The rearrangement links TRBV9 to TRBJ1-1; D might be TRBD1 (5 bases). Sample: lung tumor tissue, taken at surgery. CDR3 sequence: CASSVGVGAGLNTEAFF. CDR3 DNA: TGTGCCAGCAGCGTAGGGGTTGGGGCAGGACTGAACACTGAAGCTTTCTTT. Filled out from reference TRBV9 and TRBJ1-1, the complete variable domain reads DSGVTQTPKHLITATGQRVTLRCSPRSGDLSVYWYQQSLDQGLQFLIQYYNGEERAKGNILERFSAQQFPDLHSELNLSSLELGDSALYFCASSVGVGAGLNTEAFFGQGTRLTVV.